This TCR beta chain was documented in a study of Graves' ophthalmopathy and Graves' hyperthyroidism. Study outcomes and limitations: Most expanded clonotypes from thyroid (those above 0.001 frequency) were also found in blood.

Many counts were recorded for this clonotype. Its antigen remains unidentified. The ends were cut back, 2 bases at V and 1 base at J, with 18 bases in the middle. The germline V gene has CDR1 MNHEY and CDR2 SVGAGI. The CDR3 is 17 amino acids. The diagnosis was founded upon clinical symptoms, serum thyroxine, TRAb, thyroid ultrasound and orbital computed tomography. Fresh peripheral blood, roughly 9.8 ml, was the PBMC source. Amplified TCR beta CDR3 regions were obtained using RNA transcripts as template. RT-PCR in the first round used HTBI primers; a second-round multiplex PCR followed. Via MiXCR, TCRdb re-called the multiplex PCR reads, giving one row per CDR3 protein. The sample holds around 470,000 distinct CDR3 sequences, approximately 15% seen once.

The sequencing input was blood. The clonotype originates from a woman aged 30 to 39 with Graves' ophthalmopathy. This chain connects TRBV6-5 to TRBJ2-7; no definite D call. The CDR3 nucleotides are TGTGCCAGCAGTTACCGAACTACCGGGTCCTATTCCTACGAGCAGTACTTC. Its translation: CASSYRTTGSYSYEQYF.